The rows below give T cell receptor beta chains drawn from one sample of a study of memory CD4+ T cells and cytomegalovirus serostatus. Some clones are missing from TCRdb's copy, which holds only in-frame ones; the method was immunoSEQ multiplex PCR. The data contain 40,000 to 45,000 clones, 76% of them singletons. Specimen: memory CD4+ T cells from blood. The receptors here all came from an adult in good health and CMV-seronegative. Each CDR3 is given with its conserved first and last residue. A D gene is named only where the DNA matches it firmly. Size is omitted from some rows. Given values are once, few, many or a class for expanded clones.

D	V	J	size	CDR3	DNA
NA	TRBV11-2	TRBJ1-1	NA	CASSLEGGILAEAFF	TGTGCCAGCAGCTTAGAAGGGGGGATACTCGCTGAAGCTTTCTTT
TRBD1	TRBV15	TRBJ2-7	few	CATSIESGNRGEQYF	TGTGCCACCAGCATCGAATCGGGCAACAGGGGCGAGCAGTACTTC
NA	TRBV7-8	TRBJ2-7	NA	CASSVDSKDYEQYF	TGTGCCAGCAGCGTGGACAGTAAAGACTACGAGCAGTACTTC
NA	TRBV29-1	TRBJ2-1	NA	CSVGDISNEQFF	TGCAGCGTTGGGGACATTAGTAATGAGCAGTTCTTC
NA	TRBV19	TRBJ1-5	NA	CASSISHSNQPQHF	TGTGCCAGTAGTATCTCTCACTCCAATCAGCCCCAGCATTTT
TRBD1	TRBV5-4	TRBJ2-3	NA	CASSPDRGGHGTDTQYF	TGTGCCAGCAGCCCGGACAGGGGAGGGCATGGCACAGATACGCAGTATTTT
NA	TRBV13	TRBJ2-5	NA	CASSYWDSRETQYF	TGTGCCAGCAGCTATTGGGACTCCCGGGAGACCCAGTACTTC
NA	TRBV9	TRBJ1-2	NA	CASSELGGYGYTF	TGTGCCAGCAGCGAGTTAGGGGGGTATGGCTACACCTTC
NA	TRBV30	TRBJ1-2	NA	CAWQKGNYGYTF	TGTGCCTGGCAAAAGGGAAACTATGGCTACACCTTC
TRBD1	TRBV11-3	TRBJ2-7	NA	CASSSWDRGYEQYF	TGTGCCAGCAGCTCATGGGACAGGGGATACGAGCAGTACTTC
TRBD1	TRBV6-1	TRBJ1-1	few	CASRAIQGTNTEAFF	TGTGCCAGCAGGGCAATACAGGGGACGAACACTGAAGCTTTCTTT
NA	TRBV2	TRBJ2-2	NA	CASRTVGAAGELFF	TGTGCCAGCAGGACGGTCGGGGCCGCCGGGGAGCTGTTTTTT
TRBD1	TRBV11-1	TRBJ1-1	NA	CASRTGQGASNTEAFF	TGTGCCAGCAGAACGGGACAGGGGGCCTCCAACACTGAAGCTTTCTTT
NA	TRBV28	TRBJ2-7	NA	CASSFLVHEQYF	TGTGCCAGCAGTTTTTTAGTCCACGAGCAGTACTTC
TRBD1	TRBV28	TRBJ2-5	NA	CASRPDHLTGIRKETQYF	TGTGCCAGCAGACCCGACCACCTGACAGGGATTCGTAAAGAGACCCAGTACTTC
NA	TRBV4-2	TRBJ2-3	NA	CASSQDRPDTQYF	TGTGCCAGCAGCCAAGATCGGCCAGATACGCAGTATTTT
TRBD1	TRBV29-1	TRBJ2-7	NA	CSVDGDSYEQYF	TGCAGCGTTGATGGGGACAGCTACGAGCAGTACTTC
TRBD2	TRBV7-2	TRBJ2-3	NA	CASSLSGGNGDTQYF	TGTGCCAGCAGCTTAAGCGGGGGGAATGGAGATACGCAGTATTTT
NA	TRBV5-1	TRBJ1-2	few	CASSPTGLDGYTF	TGCGCCAGCAGCCCCACAGGTCTCGATGGCTACACCTTC
NA	TRBV5-1	TRBJ2-7	NA	CASSLRGLEQYF	TGCGCCAGCAGCTTGCGGGGGCTCGAGCAGTACTTC
NA	TRBV29-1	TRBJ1-1	NA	CSAPGPHTNTEAFF	TGCAGCGCCCCGGGTCCTCACACAAACACTGAAGCTTTCTTT
NA	TRBV7-8	TRBJ1-3	NA	CASSVDPPRTIYF	TGTGCCAGCAGTGTTGATCCCCCCCGCACCATATATTTT
TRBD2	TRBV7-3	TRBJ2-5	NA	CASSLTSGGTVETQYF	TGTGCCAGCAGCTTGACTAGCGGGGGGACGGTAGAGACCCAGTACTTC
NA	TRBV2	TRBJ1-1	NA	CASSKGRGTAEAFF	TGTGCCAGCAGTAAGGGCAGGGGTACAGCTGAAGCTTTCTTT
NA	TRBV6-6	TRBJ1-4	once	CASSFGRSSNEKLFF	TGTGCCAGCAGCTTCGGAAGGAGTTCTAATGAAAAACTGTTTTTT
NA	TRBV11-3	TRBJ2-5	NA	CASSLEPEETQYF	TGTGCCAGCAGCTTAGAACCAGAAGAGACCCAGTACTTC
NA	TRBV7-9	TRBJ1-6	NA	CASSPRRGAQNSPLHF	TGTGCCAGCAGCCCCCGGAGGGGGGCGCAGAATTCACCCCTCCACTTT
NA	TRBV6-6	TRBJ1-6	NA	CASSTTDNSPLHF	TGTGCCAGCAGTACGACTGATAATTCACCCCTCCACTTT
NA	TRBV29-1	TRBJ2-3	NA	CSVTGNSLDTQYF	TGCAGCGTCACAGGGAATTCTTTGGATACGCAGTATTTT
NA	TRBV11-3	TRBJ1-6	NA	CASSLDQGSPLHF	TGTGCCAGCAGCTTAGATCAAGGATCACCCCTCCACTTT
NA	TRBV28	TRBJ1-3	NA	CASRVGGPGNTIYF	TGTGCCAGCAGGGTTGGGGGGCCTGGAAACACCATATATTTT
NA	TRBV2	TRBJ2-1	NA	CASRKTDYGEQFF	TGTGCCAGCAGGAAGACTGATTACGGTGAGCAGTTCTTC
NA	TRBV28	TRBJ2-2	NA	CASSLEVRQVNTGELFF	TGTGCCAGCAGTTTGGAGGTGCGACAGGTGAACACCGGGGAGCTGTTTTTT
TRBD1	TRBV7-8	TRBJ1-1	NA	CASSLAWDRKAFF	TGTGCCAGCAGCTTAGCCTGGGACAGAAAAGCTTTCTTT
TRBD1	TRBV19	TRBJ2-2	NA	CASSTQDRGAGELFF	TGTGCCAGTAGTACGCAAGACAGGGGGGCCGGGGAGCTGTTTTTT
NA	TRBV9	TRBJ2-1	NA	CASSRTQPTNNEQFF	TGTGCCAGCAGCCGTACACAACCGACGAACAATGAGCAGTTCTTC
NA	TRBV5-4	TRBJ1-3	NA	CASRQSSGNTIYF	TGTGCCAGCAGGCAATCGTCTGGAAACACCATATATTTT
TRBD1	TRBV10-3	TRBJ2-1	NA	CAISERGRAYSNEQFF	TGTGCCATCAGTGAGAGGGGGCGGGCGTATAGCAATGAGCAGTTCTTC
NA	TRBV4-1	TRBJ1-6	few	CASSQEVYDSPLHF	TGCGCCAGCAGCCAGGAGGTATACGATTCACCCCTCCACTTT
NA	TRBV5-1	TRBJ1-1	NA	CASKVDSRNTEAFF	TGCGCCAGCAAAGTGGACAGCCGGAACACTGAAGCTTTCTTT
TRBD1	TRBV7-8	TRBJ1-4	NA	CASSAQGWVGEKLFF	TGTGCCAGCAGCGCACAGGGGTGGGTTGGGGAAAAACTGTTTTTT
NA	TRBV7-2	TRBJ2-7	NA	CASSLVAGVSEQYF	TGTGCCAGCAGCTTAGTCGCAGGGGTCAGCGAGCAGTACTTC
NA	TRBV11-3	TRBJ2-1	few	CASSLSQGYNEQFF	TGTGCCAGCAGCTTATCCCAGGGCTACAATGAGCAGTTCTTC
NA	TRBV19	TRBJ2-2	NA	CASSTSSTANTGELFF	TGTGCCAGTAGTACCTCTTCGACAGCGAACACCGGGGAGCTGTTTTTT
NA	TRBV7-2	TRBJ2-2	NA	CASSLWGTNTGELFF	TGTGCCAGCAGCTTATGGGGGACGAACACCGGGGAGCTGTTTTTT
TRBD1	TRBV5-5	TRBJ1-6	NA	CASSYAYPGQSLPYNSPLHF	TGTGCCAGCAGCTACGCCTATCCGGGACAGTCTCTCCCCTATAATTCACCCCTCCACTTT
TRBD2	TRBV11-2	TRBJ2-1	once	CASSSRRTSGVNEQFF	TGTGCCAGCAGCTCAAGACGTACTAGCGGGGTCAATGAGCAGTTCTTC
NA	TRBV4-2	TRBJ2-1	NA	CASSENQWGAYNEQFF	TGTGCCAGCAGCGAAAACCAGTGGGGGGCCTACAATGAGCAGTTCTTC
TRBD1	TRBV9	TRBJ1-5	few	CASSADRGRQPQHF	TGTGCCAGCAGCGCGGACAGGGGCCGCCAGCCCCAGCATTTT
NA	TRBV7-3	TRBJ1-1	NA	CASSQASGTEAFF	TGTGCCAGCAGCCAGGCCAGCGGCACTGAAGCTTTCTTT
TRBD2	TRBV7-9	TRBJ2-5	NA	CASTLGEGRETQYF	TGTGCCAGCACCCTTGGGGAGGGCAGGGAGACCCAGTACTTC
TRBD1	TRBV5-1	TRBJ2-7	NA	CASRPTDRSYEQYF	TGCGCCAGCAGACCGACGGACAGGTCCTACGAGCAGTACTTC
TRBD1	TRBV28	TRBJ1-6	NA	CATLPGQYNSPLHF	TGTGCCACCTTACCGGGACAGTATAATTCACCCCTCCACTTT
NA	TRBV7-9	TRBJ1-2	NA	CASSSTEPDSYGYTF	TGTGCCAGCAGCTCCACAGAGCCTGACAGCTATGGCTACACCTTC
NA	TRBV19	TRBJ1-5	few	CASSPGGRWQPQHF	TGTGCCAGTAGCCCGGGGGGGAGATGGCAGCCCCAGCATTTT